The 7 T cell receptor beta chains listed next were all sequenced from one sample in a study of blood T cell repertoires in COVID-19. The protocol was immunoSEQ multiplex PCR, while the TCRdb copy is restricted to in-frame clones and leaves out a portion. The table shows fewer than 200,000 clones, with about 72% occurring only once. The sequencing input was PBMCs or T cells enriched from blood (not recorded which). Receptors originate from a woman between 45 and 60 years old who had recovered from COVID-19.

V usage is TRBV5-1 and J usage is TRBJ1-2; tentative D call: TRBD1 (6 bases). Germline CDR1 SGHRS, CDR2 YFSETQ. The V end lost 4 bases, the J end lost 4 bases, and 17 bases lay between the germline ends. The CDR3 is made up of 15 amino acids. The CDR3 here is CASSASDRIPYGYTF. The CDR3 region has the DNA TGCGCCAGCAGCGCCTCTGACAGGATCCCCTATGGCTACACCTTC.

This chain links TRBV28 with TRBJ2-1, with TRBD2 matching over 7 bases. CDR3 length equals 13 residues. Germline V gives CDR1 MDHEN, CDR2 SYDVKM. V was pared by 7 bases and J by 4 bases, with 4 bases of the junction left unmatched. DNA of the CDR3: TGTGCCAGCACGGTGGGAGGGTACAATGAGCAGTTCTTC. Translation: CASTVGGYNEQFF.

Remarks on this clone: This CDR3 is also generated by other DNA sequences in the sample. CDR3 bases: TGTGCCAGCAGCCTCACAGGGGGAAGCTCCTACGAGCAGTACTTC. Amino acids: CASSLTGGSSYEQYF. The chain carries TRBV7-9 and TRBJ2-7; 8 bases line up with TRBD1. The CDR3 extends over 15 amino acids. Losses at the gene ends were 5 bases for V and 0 bases for J; bases not matched to a gene: 6. The germline V gene has CDR1 SEHNR and CDR2 FQNEAQ (reference sequence).

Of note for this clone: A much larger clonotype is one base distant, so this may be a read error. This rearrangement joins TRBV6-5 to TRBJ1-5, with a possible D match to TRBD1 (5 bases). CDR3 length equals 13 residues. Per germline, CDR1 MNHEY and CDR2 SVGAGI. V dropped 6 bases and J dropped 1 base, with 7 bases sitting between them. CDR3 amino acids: CASSRQSNQPQHF. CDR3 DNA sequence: TGTGCCAGCAGCCGACAGAGCAATCAGCCCCAGCATTTT.

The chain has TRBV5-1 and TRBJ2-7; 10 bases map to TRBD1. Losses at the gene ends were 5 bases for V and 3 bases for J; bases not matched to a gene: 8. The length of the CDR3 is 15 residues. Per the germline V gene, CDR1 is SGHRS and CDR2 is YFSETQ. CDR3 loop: CASRFRDRGSYEQYF. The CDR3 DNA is TGCGCCAGCAGGTTCCGGGACAGGGGTAGCTACGAGCAGTACTTC.

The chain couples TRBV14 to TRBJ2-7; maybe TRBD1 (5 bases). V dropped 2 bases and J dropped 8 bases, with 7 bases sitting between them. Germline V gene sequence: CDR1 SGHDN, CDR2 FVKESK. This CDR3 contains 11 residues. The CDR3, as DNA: TGTGCCAGCAGCCAAACAGGAAAGCAGTACTTC. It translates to CASSQTGKQYF.

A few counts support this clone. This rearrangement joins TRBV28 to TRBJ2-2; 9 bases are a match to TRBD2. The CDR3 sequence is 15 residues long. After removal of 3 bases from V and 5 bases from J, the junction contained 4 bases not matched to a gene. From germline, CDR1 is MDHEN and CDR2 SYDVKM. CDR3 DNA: TGTGCCAGCAGTTTGGCGGGAGGGCTTACCGGGGAGCTGTTTTTT. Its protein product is CASSLAGGLTGELFF.